This T cell receptor (beta chain) was sequenced in a study of radiotherapy plus CTLA-4 blockade in lung cancer. On the study more broadly: Objective responses emerged in roughly 20% of patients, and 31% attained disease control. Regarding the study as a whole: Early blood T cell clone dynamics, with interferon-beta, were reported to best predict response. Subsequent to radiotherapy plus ipilimumab, tumor-derived TCR clones underwent expansion in blood.

Of note for this clone: The antigen remains undetermined.

Patients with chemo-refractory metastatic non-small-cell lung cancer received focal radiation plus CTLA-4 blockade with ipilimumab. Data came from immunoSEQ multiplex PCR; TCRdb stores just in-frame clones and leaves some out. This sample has about 73,000 clones, with around 87% found just once. The V gene's germline CDR1 is MNHEY and CDR2 SMNVEV (reference sequence). The CDR3 is 14 residues long. Trimming removed 4 bases from V and 6 bases from J; junction bases left unmatched: 6. J is TRBJ1-5 and V is TRBV27; 7 bases map to TRBD1. Sequencing was performed on peripheral blood, taken from a patient treated with radiotherapy plus ipilimumab. The source is a human donor with non-small cell lung cancer that progressed on radiotherapy plus ipilimumab. The CDR3 is CASSYFQGGQPQHF. CDR3 DNA sequence: TGTGCCAGCAGTTACTTCCAGGGGGGTCAGCCCCAGCATTTT.